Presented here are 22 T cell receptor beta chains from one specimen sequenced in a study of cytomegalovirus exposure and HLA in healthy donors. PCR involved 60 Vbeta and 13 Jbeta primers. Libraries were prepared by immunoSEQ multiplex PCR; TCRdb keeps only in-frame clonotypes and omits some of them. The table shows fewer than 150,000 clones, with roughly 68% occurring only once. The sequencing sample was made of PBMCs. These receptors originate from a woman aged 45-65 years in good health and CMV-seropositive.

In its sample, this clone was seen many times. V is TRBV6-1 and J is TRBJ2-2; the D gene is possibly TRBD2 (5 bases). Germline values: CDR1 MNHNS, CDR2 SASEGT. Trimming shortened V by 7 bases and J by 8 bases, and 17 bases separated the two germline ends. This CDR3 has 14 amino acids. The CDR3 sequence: CASIRDPGSGELFF. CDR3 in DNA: TGTGCCAGCATTCGCGACCCGGGATCGGGGGAGCTGTTTTTT.

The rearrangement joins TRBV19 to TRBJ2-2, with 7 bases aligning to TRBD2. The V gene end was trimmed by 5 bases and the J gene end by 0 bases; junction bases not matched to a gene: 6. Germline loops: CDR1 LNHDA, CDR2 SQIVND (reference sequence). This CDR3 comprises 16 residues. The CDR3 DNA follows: TGTGCCAGTAGTCCGATGGGGGGGACGAACACCGGGGAGCTGTTTTTT. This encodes CASSPMGGTNTGELFF.

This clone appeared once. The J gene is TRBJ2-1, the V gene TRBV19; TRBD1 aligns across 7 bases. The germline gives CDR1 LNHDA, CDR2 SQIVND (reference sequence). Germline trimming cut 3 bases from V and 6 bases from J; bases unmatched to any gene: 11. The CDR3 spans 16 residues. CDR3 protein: CASSIEGAFPSNEQFF. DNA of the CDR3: TGTGCCAGTAGTATTGAGGGGGCATTCCCCTCCAATGAGCAGTTCTTC.

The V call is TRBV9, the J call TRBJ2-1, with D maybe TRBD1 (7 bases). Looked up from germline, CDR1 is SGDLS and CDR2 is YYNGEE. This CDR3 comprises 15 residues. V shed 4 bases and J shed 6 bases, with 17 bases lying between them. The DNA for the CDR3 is TGTGCCAGCAGCAACAGGGGTAAGGGGGGCAATGAGCAGTTCTTC. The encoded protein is CASSNRGKGGNEQFF.

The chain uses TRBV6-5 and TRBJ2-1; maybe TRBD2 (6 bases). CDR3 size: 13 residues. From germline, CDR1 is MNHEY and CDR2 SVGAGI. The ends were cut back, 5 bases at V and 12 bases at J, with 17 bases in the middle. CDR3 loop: CASSDVGGAPQFF. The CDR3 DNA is TGTGCCAGCAGTGACGTGGGGGGAGCGCCGCAGTTCTTC.

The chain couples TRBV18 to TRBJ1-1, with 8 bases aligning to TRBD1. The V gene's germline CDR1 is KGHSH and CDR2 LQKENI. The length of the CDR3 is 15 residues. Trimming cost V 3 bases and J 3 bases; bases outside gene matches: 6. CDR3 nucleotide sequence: TGTGCCAGCTCACCCCTCACAGGGGGTGACACTGAAGCTTTCTTT. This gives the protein CASSPLTGGDTEAFF.

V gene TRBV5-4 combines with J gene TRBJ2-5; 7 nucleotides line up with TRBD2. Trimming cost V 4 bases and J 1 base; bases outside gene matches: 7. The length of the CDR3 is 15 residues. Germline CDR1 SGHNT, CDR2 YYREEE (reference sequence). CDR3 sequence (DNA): TGTGCCAGCAGCCCGATTGCTAGCGGCCAAGAGACCCAGTACTTC. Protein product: CASSPIASGQETQYF. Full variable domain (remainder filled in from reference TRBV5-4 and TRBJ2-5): ETGVTQSPTHLIKTRGQQVTLRCSSQSGHNTVSWYQQALGQGPQFIFQYYREEENGRGNFPPRFSGLQFPNYSSELNVNALELDDSALYLCASSPIASGQETQYFGPGTRLLVL.

The CDR3, as DNA: TGCGCCAGCAGCGCACTCGGGGGTGAAAAACTGTTTTTT. Its translation: CASSALGGEKLFF. The chain employs TRBV5-1 and TRBJ1-4; a possible D gene is TRBD1 (5 bases). V was pared by 4 bases and J by 7 bases, with 11 bases between. Germline V gives CDR1 SGHRS, CDR2 YFSETQ. This CDR3 has 13 amino acids.

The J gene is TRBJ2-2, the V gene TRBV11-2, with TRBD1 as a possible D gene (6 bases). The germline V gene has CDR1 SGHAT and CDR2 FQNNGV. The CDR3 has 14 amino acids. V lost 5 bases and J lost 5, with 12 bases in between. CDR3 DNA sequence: TGTGCCAGCAGCATAACAGGGCGAACCGGGGAGCTGTTTTTT. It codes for CASSITGRTGELFF.

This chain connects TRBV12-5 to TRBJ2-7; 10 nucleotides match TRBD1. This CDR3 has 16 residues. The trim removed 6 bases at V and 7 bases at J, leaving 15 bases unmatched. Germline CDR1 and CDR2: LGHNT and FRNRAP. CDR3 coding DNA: TGTGCTAGTGGCTCAACCCGGGACAGGGGTTCGGGTGAGCAGTACTTC. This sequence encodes CASGSTRDRGSGEQYF.

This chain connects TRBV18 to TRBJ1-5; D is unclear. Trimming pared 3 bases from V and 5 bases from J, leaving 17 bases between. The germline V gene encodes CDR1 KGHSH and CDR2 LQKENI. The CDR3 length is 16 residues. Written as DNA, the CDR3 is TGTGCCAGCTCACCGGAGGATGTCCTATTGGATCAGCCCCAGCATTTT. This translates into CASSPEDVLLDQPQHF.

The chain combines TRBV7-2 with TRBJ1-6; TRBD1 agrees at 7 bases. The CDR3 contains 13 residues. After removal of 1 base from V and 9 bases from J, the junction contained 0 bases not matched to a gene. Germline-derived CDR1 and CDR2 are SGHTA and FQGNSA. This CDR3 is CASSLDRGSPLHF. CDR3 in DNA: TGTGCCAGCAGCTTAGACAGGGGTTCACCCCTCCACTTT.

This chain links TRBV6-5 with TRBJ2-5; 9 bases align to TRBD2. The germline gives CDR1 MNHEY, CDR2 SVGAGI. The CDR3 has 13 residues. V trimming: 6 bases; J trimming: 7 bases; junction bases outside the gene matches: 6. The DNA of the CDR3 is TGTGCCAGCAGCCGGACTAGCGCGGGGACCCAGTACTTC. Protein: CASSRTSAGTQYF.

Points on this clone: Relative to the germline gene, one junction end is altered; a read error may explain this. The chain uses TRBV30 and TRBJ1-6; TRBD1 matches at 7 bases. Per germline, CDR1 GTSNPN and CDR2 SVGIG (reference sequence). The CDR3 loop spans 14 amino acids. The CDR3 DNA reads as TGTGCCTGGAGCGCAGGGACAGATTATTCACCCATCCACTTT. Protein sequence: CAWSAGTDYSPIHF.

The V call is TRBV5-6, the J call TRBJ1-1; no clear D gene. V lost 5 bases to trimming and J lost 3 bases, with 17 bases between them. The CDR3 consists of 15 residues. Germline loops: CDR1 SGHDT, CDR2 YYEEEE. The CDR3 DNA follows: TGTGCCAGCAGTCTTAGTCACGCAGGTGACACTGAAGCTTTCTTT. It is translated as CASSLSHAGDTEAFF. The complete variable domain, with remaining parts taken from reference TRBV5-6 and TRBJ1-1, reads DAGVTQSPTHLIKTRGQQVTLRCSPKSGHDTVSWYQQALGQGPQFIFQYYEEEERQRGNFPDRFSGHQFPNYSSELNVNALLLGDSALYLCASSLSHAGDTEAFFGQGTRLTVV.

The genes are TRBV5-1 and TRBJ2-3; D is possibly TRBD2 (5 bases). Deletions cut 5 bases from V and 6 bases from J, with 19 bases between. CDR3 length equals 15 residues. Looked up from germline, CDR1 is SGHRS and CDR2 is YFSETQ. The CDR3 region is CASRIDSAGSDTQYF. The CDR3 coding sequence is TGCGCCAGCAGGATTGACTCGGCGGGTTCGGATACGCAGTATTTT.

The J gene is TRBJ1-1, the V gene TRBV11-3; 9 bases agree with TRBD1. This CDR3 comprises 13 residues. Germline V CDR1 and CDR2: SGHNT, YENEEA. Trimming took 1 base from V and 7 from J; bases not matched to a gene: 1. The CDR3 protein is CASSLGTGVEAFF. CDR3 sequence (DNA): TGTGCCAGCAGCTTAGGGACAGGGGTTGAAGCTTTCTTT.

The CDR3, as DNA: TGTGCCACTGAGCGGGGGGAGGATACGCAGTATTTT. Its translation is CATERGEDTQYF. The chain has TRBV6-1 and TRBJ2-3, with 9 bases fitting TRBD2. V gave up 10 bases and J gave up 6 bases; unmatched junction bases: 5. CDR1 MNHNS and CDR2 SASEGT come from the germline V gene. This CDR3 is built from 12 residues.

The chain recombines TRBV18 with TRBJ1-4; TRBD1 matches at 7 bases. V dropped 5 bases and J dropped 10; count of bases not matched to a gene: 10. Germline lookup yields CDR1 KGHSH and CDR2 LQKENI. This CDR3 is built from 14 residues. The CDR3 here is CASSTDRAGLKLFF. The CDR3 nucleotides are TGTGCCAGCTCAACCGACAGGGCCGGGCTAAAACTGTTTTTT.

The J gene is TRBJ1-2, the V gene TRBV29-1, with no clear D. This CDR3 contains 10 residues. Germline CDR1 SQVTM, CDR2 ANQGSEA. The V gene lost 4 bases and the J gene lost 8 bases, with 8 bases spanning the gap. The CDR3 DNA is TGCAGCGTTGGGCTCCAGGGCTACACCTTC. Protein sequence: CSVGLQGYTF.

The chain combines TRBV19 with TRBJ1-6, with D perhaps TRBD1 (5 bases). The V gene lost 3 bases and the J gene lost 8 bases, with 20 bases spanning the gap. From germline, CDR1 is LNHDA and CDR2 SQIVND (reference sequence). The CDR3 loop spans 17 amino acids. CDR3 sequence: CASSILLGGSEDSPLHF. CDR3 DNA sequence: TGTGCCAGTAGTATTTTGTTGGGGGGATCAGAAGATTCACCCCTCCACTTT.

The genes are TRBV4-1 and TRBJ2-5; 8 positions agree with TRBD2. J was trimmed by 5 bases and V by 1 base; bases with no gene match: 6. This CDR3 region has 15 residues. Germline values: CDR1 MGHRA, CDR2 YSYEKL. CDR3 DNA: TGCGCCAGCAGCCAAGGGGGCGGGGGGACGGAGACCCAGTACTTC. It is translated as CASSQGGGGTETQYF.